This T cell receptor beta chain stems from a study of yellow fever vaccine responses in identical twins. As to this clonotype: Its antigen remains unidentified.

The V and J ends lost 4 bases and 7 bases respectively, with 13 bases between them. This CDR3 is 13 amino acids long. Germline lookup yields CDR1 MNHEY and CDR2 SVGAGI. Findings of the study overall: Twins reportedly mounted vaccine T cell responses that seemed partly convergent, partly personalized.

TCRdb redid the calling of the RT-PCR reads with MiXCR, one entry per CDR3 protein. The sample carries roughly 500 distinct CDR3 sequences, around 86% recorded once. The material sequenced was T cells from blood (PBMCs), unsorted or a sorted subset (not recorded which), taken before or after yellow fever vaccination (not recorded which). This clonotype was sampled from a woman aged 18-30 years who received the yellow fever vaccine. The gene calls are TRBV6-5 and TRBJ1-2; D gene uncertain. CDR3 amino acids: CASSFGPRSGYTF. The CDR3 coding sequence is TGTGCCAGCAGTTTCGGGCCCCGGAGTGGCTACACCTTC.